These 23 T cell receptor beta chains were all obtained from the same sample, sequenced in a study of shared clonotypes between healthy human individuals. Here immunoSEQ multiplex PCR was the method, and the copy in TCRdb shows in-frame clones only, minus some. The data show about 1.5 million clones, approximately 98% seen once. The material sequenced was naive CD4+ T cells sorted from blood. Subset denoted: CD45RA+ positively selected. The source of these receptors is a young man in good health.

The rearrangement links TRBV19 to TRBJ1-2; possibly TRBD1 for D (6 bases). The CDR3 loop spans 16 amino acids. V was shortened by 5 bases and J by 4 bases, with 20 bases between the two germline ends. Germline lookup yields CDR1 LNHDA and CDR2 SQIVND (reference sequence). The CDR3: CASSGQTGLRTYGYTF. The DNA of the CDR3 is TGTGCCAGTAGTGGTCAAACAGGGTTACGCACCTATGGCTACACCTTC.

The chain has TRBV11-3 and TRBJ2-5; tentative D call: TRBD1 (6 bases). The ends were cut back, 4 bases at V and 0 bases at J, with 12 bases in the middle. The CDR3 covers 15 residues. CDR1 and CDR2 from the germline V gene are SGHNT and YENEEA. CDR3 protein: CASSSSWDNQETQYF. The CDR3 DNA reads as TGTGCCAGCAGCTCCAGCTGGGACAACCAAGAGACCCAGTACTTC.

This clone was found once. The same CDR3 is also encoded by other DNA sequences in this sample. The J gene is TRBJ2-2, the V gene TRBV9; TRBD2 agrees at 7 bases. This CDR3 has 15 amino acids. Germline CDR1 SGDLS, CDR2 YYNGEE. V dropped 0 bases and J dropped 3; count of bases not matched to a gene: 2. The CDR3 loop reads CASSVGLADTGELFF. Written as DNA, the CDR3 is TGTGCCAGCAGCGTAGGGCTAGCGGACACCGGGGAGCTGTTTTTT.

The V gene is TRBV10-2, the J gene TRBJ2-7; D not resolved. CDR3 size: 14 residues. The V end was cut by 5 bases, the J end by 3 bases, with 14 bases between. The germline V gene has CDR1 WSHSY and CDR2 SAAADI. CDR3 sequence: CASSKMGSNYEQYF. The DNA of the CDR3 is TGCGCCAGCAGTAAGATGGGCTCTAACTACGAGCAGTACTTC.

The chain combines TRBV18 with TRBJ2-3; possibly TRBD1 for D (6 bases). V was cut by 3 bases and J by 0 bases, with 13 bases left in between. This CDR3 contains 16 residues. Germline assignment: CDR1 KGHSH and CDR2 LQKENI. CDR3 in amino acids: CASSPILDRSTDTQYF. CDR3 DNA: TGTGCCAGCTCACCGATACTGGACAGAAGCACAGATACGCAGTATTTT.

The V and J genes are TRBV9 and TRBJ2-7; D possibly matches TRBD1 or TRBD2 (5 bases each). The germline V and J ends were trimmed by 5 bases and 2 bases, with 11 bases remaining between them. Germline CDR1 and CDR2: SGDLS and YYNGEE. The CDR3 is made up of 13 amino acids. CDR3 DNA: TGTGCCAGCAGTGGGGACCTAACCTACGAGCAGTACTTC. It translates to CASSGDLTYEQYF. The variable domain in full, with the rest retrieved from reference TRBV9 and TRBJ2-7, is DSGVTQTPKHLITATGQRVTLRCSPRSGDLSVYWYQQSLDQGLQFLIQYYNGEERAKGNILERFSAQQFPDLHSELNLSSLELGDSALYFCASSGDLTYEQYFGPGTRLTVT.

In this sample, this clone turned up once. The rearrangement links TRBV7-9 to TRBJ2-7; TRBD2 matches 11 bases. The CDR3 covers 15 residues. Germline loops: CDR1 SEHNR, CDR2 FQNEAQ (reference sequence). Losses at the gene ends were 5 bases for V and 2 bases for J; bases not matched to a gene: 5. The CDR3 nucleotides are TGTGCCAGCAGCGCATTAGCGGGAGGGCCCTACGAGCAGTACTTC. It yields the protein CASSALAGGPYEQYF.

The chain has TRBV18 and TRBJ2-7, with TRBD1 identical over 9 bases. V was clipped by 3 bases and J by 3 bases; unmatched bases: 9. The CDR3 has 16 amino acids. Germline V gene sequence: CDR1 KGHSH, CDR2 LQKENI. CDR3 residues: CASSPLPGQGIYEQYF. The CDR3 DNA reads TGTGCCAGCTCACCTTTGCCGGGACAGGGTATCTACGAGCAGTACTTC.

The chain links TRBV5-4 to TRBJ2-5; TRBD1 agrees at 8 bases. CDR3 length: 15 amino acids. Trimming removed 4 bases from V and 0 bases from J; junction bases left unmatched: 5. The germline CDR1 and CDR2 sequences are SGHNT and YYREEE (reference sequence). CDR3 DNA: TGTGCCAGCAGCCCCGGGGGACAGGACCAAGAGACCCAGTACTTC. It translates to CASSPGGQDQETQYF. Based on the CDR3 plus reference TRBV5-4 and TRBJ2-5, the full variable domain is ETGVTQSPTHLIKTRGQQVTLRCSSQSGHNTVSWYQQALGQGPQFIFQYYREEENGRGNFPPRFSGLQFPNYSSELNVNALELDDSALYLCASSPGGQDQETQYFGPGTRLLVL.

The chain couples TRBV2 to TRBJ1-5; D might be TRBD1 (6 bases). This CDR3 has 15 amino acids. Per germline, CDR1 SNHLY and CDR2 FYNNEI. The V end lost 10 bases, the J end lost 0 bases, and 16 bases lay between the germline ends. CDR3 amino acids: CATRGGGNSNQPQHF. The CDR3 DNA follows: TGTGCCACCAGGGGAGGGGGGAATAGCAATCAGCCCCAGCATTTT.

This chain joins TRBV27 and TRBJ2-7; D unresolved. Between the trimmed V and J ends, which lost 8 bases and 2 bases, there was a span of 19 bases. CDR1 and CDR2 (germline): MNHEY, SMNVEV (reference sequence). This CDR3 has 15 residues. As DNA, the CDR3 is TGTGCCAGCCTCCCGTCCGGAACGCTGGCCTACGAGCAGTACTTC. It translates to CASLPSGTLAYEQYF.

The CDR3 region is CASSLGGREQNEQYF. For the CDR3, the DNA is TGCGCCAGCAGCTTGGGCGGACGGGAGCAGAACGAGCAGTACTTC. The gene calls are TRBV5-1 and TRBJ2-7; tentatively, D is TRBD2 (6 bases). CDR1 SGHRS and CDR2 YFSETQ come from the germline V gene. CDR3 length equals 15 residues. The germline V and J ends were trimmed by 0 bases and 5 bases, with 15 bases remaining between them.

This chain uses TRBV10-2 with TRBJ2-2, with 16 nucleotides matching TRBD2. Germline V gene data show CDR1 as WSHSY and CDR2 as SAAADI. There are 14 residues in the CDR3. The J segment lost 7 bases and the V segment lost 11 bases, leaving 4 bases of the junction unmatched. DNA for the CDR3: TGCGCCGGGGGACTAGCGGGAGGGTTCGGGGAGCTGTTTTTT. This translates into CAGGLAGGFGELFF.

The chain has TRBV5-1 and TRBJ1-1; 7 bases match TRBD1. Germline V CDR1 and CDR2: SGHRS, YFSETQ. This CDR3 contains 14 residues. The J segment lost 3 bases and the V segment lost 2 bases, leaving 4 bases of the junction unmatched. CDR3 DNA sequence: TGCGCCAGCAGCTTCGCAGGGGGGGACACTGAAGCTTTCTTT. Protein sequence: CASSFAGGDTEAFF. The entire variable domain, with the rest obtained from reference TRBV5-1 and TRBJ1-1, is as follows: KAGVTQTPRYLIKTRGQQVTLSCSPISGHRSVSWYQQTPGQGLQFLFEYFSETQRNKGNFPGRFSGRQFSNSRSEMNVSTLELGDSALYLCASSFAGGDTEAFFGQGTRLTVV.

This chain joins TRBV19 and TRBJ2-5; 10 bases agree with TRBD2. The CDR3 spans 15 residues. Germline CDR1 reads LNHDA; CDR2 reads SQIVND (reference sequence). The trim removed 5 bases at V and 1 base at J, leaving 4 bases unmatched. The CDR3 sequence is CASSWTSGLQETQYF. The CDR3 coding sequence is TGTGCCAGTAGTTGGACTAGCGGCCTCCAAGAGACCCAGTACTTC.

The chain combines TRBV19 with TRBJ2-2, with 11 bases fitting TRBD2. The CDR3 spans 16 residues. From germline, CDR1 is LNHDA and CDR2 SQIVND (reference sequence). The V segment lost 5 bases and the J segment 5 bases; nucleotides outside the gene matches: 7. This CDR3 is CASSRSSGRPTGELFF. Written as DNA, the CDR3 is TGTGCCAGTAGTCGTTCTAGCGGGAGGCCTACCGGGGAGCTGTTTTTT. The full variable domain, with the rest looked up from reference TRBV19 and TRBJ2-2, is DGGITQSPKYLFRKEGQNVTLSCEQNLNHDAMYWYRQDPGQGLRLIYYSQIVNDFQKGDIAEGYSVSREKKESFPLTVTSAQKNPTAFYLCASSRSSGRPTGELFFGEGSRLTVL.

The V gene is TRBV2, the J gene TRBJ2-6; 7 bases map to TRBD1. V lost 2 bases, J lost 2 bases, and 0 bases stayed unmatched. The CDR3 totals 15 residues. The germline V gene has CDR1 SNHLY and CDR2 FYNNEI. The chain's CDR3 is CASSEQGAGANVLTF. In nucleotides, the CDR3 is TGTGCCAGCAGTGAACAGGGGGCTGGGGCCAACGTCCTGACTTTC.

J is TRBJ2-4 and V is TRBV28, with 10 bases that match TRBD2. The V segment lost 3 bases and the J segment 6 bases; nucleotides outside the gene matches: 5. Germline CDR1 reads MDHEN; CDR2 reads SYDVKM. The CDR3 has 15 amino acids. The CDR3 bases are TGTGCCAGCAGTTTTATACTAGCGGGATCAAACATTCAGTACTTC. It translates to CASSFILAGSNIQYF.

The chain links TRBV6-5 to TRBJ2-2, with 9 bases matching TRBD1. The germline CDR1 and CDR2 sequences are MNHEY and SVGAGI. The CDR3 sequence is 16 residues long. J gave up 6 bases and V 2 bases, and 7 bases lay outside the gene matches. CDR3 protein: CASSYLGTGLAGELFF. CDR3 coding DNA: TGTGCCAGCAGTTACCTCGGGACAGGGTTAGCCGGGGAGCTGTTTTTT.

In nucleotides, the CDR3 is TGTGCCAGCAGTGCGACTAGCGGGAGCCTTACAGATACGCAGTATTTT. It is translated as CASSATSGSLTDTQYF. The chain carries TRBV6-1 and TRBJ2-3; 12 bases align to TRBD2. The V gene's germline CDR1 is MNHNS and CDR2 SASEGT. The CDR3 sequence is 16 residues long. The junction had 5 bases not matched to a gene; V was cut back by 4 bases and J by 3 bases.

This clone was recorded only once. The CDR3 loop reads CASSYDGSSTDTQYF. The CDR3 DNA sequence: TGCGCCAGCAGCTACGACGGGAGCAGCACAGATACGCAGTATTTT. V and J are TRBV5-1 and TRBJ2-3; a weak D match, TRBD2 (6 bases). CDR1 is SGHRS and CDR2 is YFSETQ in the germline V gene. This CDR3 region has 15 residues. Trimming removed 3 bases at V and 0 bases at J, with 11 bases between.

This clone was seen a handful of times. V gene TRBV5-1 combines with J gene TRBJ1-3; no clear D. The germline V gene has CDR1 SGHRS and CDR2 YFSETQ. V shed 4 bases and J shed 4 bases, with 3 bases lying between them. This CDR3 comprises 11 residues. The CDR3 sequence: CASSEGNTIYF. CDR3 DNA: TGCGCCAGCAGCGAGGGAAACACCATATATTTT. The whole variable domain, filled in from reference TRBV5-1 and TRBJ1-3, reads KAGVTQTPRYLIKTRGQQVTLSCSPISGHRSVSWYQQTPGQGLQFLFEYFSETQRNKGNFPGRFSGRQFSNSRSEMNVSTLELGDSALYLCASSEGNTIYFGEGSWLTVV.

CDR3 DNA sequence: TGCGCCAGCAGCCTCACCGGGACTAGCGGGACCGGGGAGCTGTTTTTT. Protein product: CASSLTGTSGTGELFF. This chain joins TRBV5-1 and TRBJ2-2; 12 positions agree with TRBD2. The V gene's germline CDR1 is SGHRS and CDR2 YFSETQ. The CDR3 loop spans 16 amino acids. Trimming removed 4 bases from V and 5 bases from J; junction bases left unmatched: 6.